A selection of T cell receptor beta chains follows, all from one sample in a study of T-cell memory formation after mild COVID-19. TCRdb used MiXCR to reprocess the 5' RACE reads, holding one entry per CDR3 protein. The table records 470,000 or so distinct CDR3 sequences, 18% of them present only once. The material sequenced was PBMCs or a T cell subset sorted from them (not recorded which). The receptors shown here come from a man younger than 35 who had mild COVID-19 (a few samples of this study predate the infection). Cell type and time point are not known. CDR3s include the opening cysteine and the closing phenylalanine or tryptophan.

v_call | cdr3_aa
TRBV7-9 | CASSSDRDIADTQYF
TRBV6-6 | CASSLGSGQGRGSPLHF
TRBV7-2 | CASSSLTSGGYEQYF
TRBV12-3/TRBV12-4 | CASSPGGSTQGEQFF
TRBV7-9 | CASSSFGLTNEQFF
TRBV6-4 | CASSASGGATDTQYF
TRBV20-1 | CSARIGNSGANVLTF
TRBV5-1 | CASSLQGGSTEAFF
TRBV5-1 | CASSSPGQGFGEQFF
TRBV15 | CATSPQDQPQHF
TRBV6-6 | CASSRLAEPFF
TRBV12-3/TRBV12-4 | CASTREGAEAFF
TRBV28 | CASSSPRDRGCGYTF
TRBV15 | CATSRDQAELFF
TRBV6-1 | CASSGGGAAETQYF
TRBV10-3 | CAIAQVVEQYF
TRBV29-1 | CSVESGSYEQYF
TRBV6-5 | CASSRRDRDNEQFF
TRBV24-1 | CATSDELTPPGELFF
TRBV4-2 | CASSQGGTSYEQYF
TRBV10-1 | CASSELGQGLTDTQYF
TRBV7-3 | CASSVAGLPNTEAFF
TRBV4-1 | CASGGGFYGELFF
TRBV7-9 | CASSLVALRPIEQFF
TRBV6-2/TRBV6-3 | CASSAGVGELFF
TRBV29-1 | CSVEWGANTGELFF
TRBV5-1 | CASSPRFFTEAFF
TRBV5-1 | CASSSQGARGTEAFF
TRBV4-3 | CASSQDQGGEQYF
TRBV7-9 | CASSRDSVVRELFF
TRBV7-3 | CASSLNQASSRTEAFF
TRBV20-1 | CSASLGRGGQDTQYF
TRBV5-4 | CATTGGTGSYEQYF
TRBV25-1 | CASSVGGRQYF
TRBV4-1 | CASSQGLAEGETQYF
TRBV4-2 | CASSPLTEPDGYTF
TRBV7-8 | CASSPNPGKERNTEAFF
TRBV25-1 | CASSGDKYEQYF
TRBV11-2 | CASSLHGVAGGITGELFF
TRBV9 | CASSVDRGPPGAFF
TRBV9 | CASSVGGDNEQFF
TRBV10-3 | CAISEVKSGETQYF
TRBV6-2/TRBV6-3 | CASSGTVSGYTF
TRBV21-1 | CASLRWAETGNSPLHF
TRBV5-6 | CASSLPWDRSYEQYF
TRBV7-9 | CASSPTTGTTEAFF
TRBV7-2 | CASSLVLAGEYQETQYF
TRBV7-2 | CASSPSLTGGSEAFF
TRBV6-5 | CASSGGQGRSPLHF
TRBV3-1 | CASSQELYGYTF
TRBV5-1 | CASRETSGAYNF
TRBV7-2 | CASSLVFENTEAFF
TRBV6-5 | CASSRAQNQPQHF
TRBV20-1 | CSARGTGGESSYEQYF
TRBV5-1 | CASSLGRRDSYLMNTEAFF